This T cell receptor (beta chain) was profiled in a study of molecular identifiers for immune sequencing clone quantification. CDR1 is MNHNY, CDR2 SVGAGI, per germline (reference sequence). The V and J ends lost 2 bases and 0 bases respectively, with 14 bases between them. The CDR3 runs 16 residues. One entry per CDR3 protein, called by TCRdb with MiXCR from the PCR reads. Here the sample spans approximately 630,000 distinct CDR3 sequences, 25% being singletons. When naive CD8 T cells were sorted, they were gated as CD8+CD4-CCR7+CD45RA+. This clonotype was recorded many times. The gene calls are TRBV6-6 and TRBJ2-7; perhaps TRBD1 as D (6 bases). The sequence came from a human donor in good health. Some libraries in this study had Jurkat cell RNA spiked in. The sequencing sample was made of naive CD8+ T cells from blood, with Jurkat cell RNA spiked in. This sample's subset: FACS-sorted CD8+CD4-CCR7+CD45RA+ naive T cells. CDR3 sequence: CASSYPNRDNSYEQYF. The CDR3 DNA sequence: TGTGCCAGCAGTTACCCGAACCGGGACAACTCCTACGAGCAGTACTTC.